What follows describes a single T cell receptor (beta chain). The antigen is unknown. The missing CDR3 end, 3 residues past where the read stops, is filled in from the germline J gene. This sample stems from a study of T cells in women clearing cervical HPV infection. Across the whole study: Controls were women whose single incident HPV16 infection cleared within 12 months without precancer or cancer. With HLA typing for only a few women, HLA confounding remains possible.

TCRdb's copy holds only in-frame clones and misses some; the assay was immunoSEQ multiplex PCR. With roughly 20,000 clones in the sample, the ten largest clones hold approximately 5.6%. The germline gives CDR1 MGHRA, CDR2 YSYEKL. This CDR3 contains 15 residues. V lost 0 bases to trimming and J lost 2 bases, with 10 bases between them. Broader study findings: Combining TCR richness with V gene abundances gave roughly 0.8 AUC.

The clonotype was recovered from a woman aged 18-70 years with a cervical HPV16 infection that either progressed to CIN3+ or cleared (not recorded which). Sequenced: blood buffy coat. The chain is built from TRBV4-1 and TRBJ1-2; no definite D call. CDR3 DNA (partial): TGCGCCAGCAGCCAAGAAGCAACAGACAACTATGGC. Its protein is CASSQEATDNYG. The entire CDR3 is CASSQEATDNYGYTF.